What follows describes a single TCR beta chain. Its antigen is currently unknown. These data come from a study of cytotoxic CD8 clonotypes in ibrutinib-treated CLL. Findings and caveats of the study: Sampling of sustained-remission and progressing patients occurred at differing times.

Method: immunoSEQ multiplex PCR; TCRdb's copy keeps in-frame clones and lacks some. The profile shows around 70,000 clones, 68% of them singletons. The germline V and J ends were trimmed by 2 bases and 4 bases, with 19 bases remaining between them. The CDR3 covers 17 residues. Looked up from germline, CDR1 is SGHDT and CDR2 is YYEEEE. This specimen consisted of PBMCs, obtained after 12 months of ibrutinib treatment. This chain links TRBV5-6 with TRBJ1-5; maybe TRBD1 (5 bases). The TCR was taken from a human donor with chronic lymphocytic leukemia. CDR3: CASSLFIPPTVNQPQHF. DNA for the CDR3: TGTGCCAGCAGCTTATTTATCCCCCCGACAGTTAATCAGCCCCAGCATTTT.